The T cell receptor beta chain under discussion was sequenced for a study of Graves' ophthalmopathy and Graves' hyperthyroidism. Overall study context: The study drew peripheral blood at initial diagnosis, before any treatment. Study conclusions and caveats: In blood, most expanded thyroid clonotypes above 0.001 frequency were also detected. Sensitivity of roughly 88% and specificity of roughly 80% were achieved when a 13-signature model separated ophthalmopathy from stable hyperthyroidism.

This clonotype showed up many times. Its antigen remains unidentified. The authors amplified TCR beta CDR3 regions, and they did so from RNA transcripts for repertoire sequencing. An initial RT-PCR round employing HTBI primers preceded a second-round multiplex PCR. In TCRdb, the multiplex PCR reads were re-called with MiXCR into one record per CDR3 protein. The table includes 600,000 to 950,000 distinct CDR3 sequences, approximately 40% detected once. The starting material, over 8.5 ml of fresh peripheral blood, provided the PBMCs. This CDR3 is built from 14 residues. The J segment lost 3 bases and the V segment lost 6 bases, leaving 1 base of the junction unmatched. Germline assignment: CDR1 SNHLY and CDR2 FYNNEI.

The V and J genes are TRBV2 and TRBJ2-5; 13 bases match TRBD2. This receptor was taken from an adult man with Graves' ophthalmopathy. Sequenced material: peripheral blood. The CDR3 loop is CASSTSGGEETQYF. The CDR3 bases are TGTGCCAGCAGCACTAGCGGGGGGGAAGAGACCCAGTACTTC.